The 8 T cell receptor beta chains given below trace back to one sample, sequenced in a study of OX40 agonist ivuxolimab in advanced cancers. Here immunoSEQ multiplex PCR was the method, and the copy in TCRdb shows in-frame clones only, minus some. This table holds roughly 67,000 clones, over 70% found once. Material: CD4+ or CD8+ T cells sorted from blood, obtained in a trial of the OX40 agonist ivuxolimab. Receptors originate from an adult with an advanced solid tumor such as melanoma, head and neck, liver or kidney cancer.

The CDR3, as DNA: TGTGCCAGCAATCCAGGCTATAGCAATCAGCCCCAGCATTTT. The encoded protein is CASNPGYSNQPQHF. The chain carries TRBV6-1 and TRBJ1-5; D is uncertain. The ends were cut back, 7 bases at V and 0 bases at J, with 10 bases in the middle. Germline V gives CDR1 MNHNS, CDR2 SASEGT. This CDR3 has 14 residues.

The gene calls are TRBV7-8 and TRBJ2-7; weak D call: TRBD2 (6 bases). This CDR3 comprises 15 residues. The germline V and J ends were trimmed by 1 base and 7 bases, with 17 bases remaining between them. Germline V gene data show CDR1 as SGHVS and CDR2 as FQNEAQ. The CDR3 reads CASSLGTTDPGEQYF. The CDR3 DNA reads TGTGCCAGCAGCTTAGGGACTACCGACCCAGGAGAGCAGTACTTC.

The rearrangement links TRBV28 to TRBJ1-1; TRBD1 matches 8 bases. The V segment lost 5 bases and the J segment 4 bases; nucleotides outside the gene matches: 9. This CDR3 region has 15 residues. Germline CDR1 is MDHEN and CDR2 is SYDVKM. This CDR3 is CASSPETGAGTEAFF. The CDR3, as DNA: TGTGCCAGCAGTCCAGAGACAGGGGCGGGCACTGAAGCTTTCTTT.

The chain has TRBV5-1 and TRBJ1-5; D gene ambiguous. V was cut by 4 bases and J by 0 bases, with 11 bases left in between. This CDR3 has 15 residues. Looked up from germline, CDR1 is SGHRS and CDR2 is YFSETQ. The CDR3 here is CASSADGDSNQPQHF. CDR3 nucleotides: TGCGCCAGCAGCGCGGACGGTGATAGCAATCAGCCCCAGCATTTT.

The V gene is TRBV16, the J gene TRBJ1-1; no clear D gene. Per germline, CDR1 KGHSY and CDR2 FQNENV. The CDR3 is 14 residues long. V was cut by 0 bases and J by 0 bases, with 5 bases left in between. This chain's CDR3 is CASSQSRMNTEAFF. The DNA of the CDR3 is TGTGCCAGCAGCCAATCGCGGATGAACACTGAAGCTTTCTTT.

V is TRBV9 and J is TRBJ1-5; D unresolved. Germline V gene sequence: CDR1 SGDLS, CDR2 YYNGEE. Deletions cut 0 bases from V and 4 bases from J, with 5 bases between. The length of the CDR3 is 13 residues. As DNA, the CDR3 is TGTGCCAGCAGCGTAGATGAGAATCAGCCCCAGCATTTT. It codes for CASSVDENQPQHF.

The V and J genes are TRBV29-1 and TRBJ2-7; 8 nucleotides agree with TRBD1. The CDR3 is made up of 14 amino acids. From germline, CDR1 is SQVTM and CDR2 ANQGSEA. V was clipped by 3 bases and J by 3 bases; unmatched bases: 7. The DNA for the CDR3 is TGCAGCGTTGATGGAGACAGGGGCAGCTACGAGCAGTACTTC. Its translation: CSVDGDRGSYEQYF.

The CDR3 loop is CASKVRAANTEAFF. The CDR3 DNA follows: TGTGCCAGCAAGGTACGGGCGGCGAACACTGAAGCTTTCTTT. The rearrangement joins TRBV2 to TRBJ1-1, with no clear D. Trimming pared 7 bases from V and 1 base from J, leaving 13 bases between. CDR1 is SNHLY and CDR2 is FYNNEI in the germline V gene. The CDR3 spans 14 residues.